This T cell receptor beta chain stems from a study of cytotoxic CD8 clonotypes in ibrutinib-treated CLL. Study findings and constraints: Public clonotypes, found uncommonly, either contracted or stayed stable on treatment.

A remark on this clone: Its target is not known.

The V gene's germline CDR1 is SGHRS and CDR2 YFSETQ. This CDR3 has 16 residues. Trimming cost V 0 bases and J 1 base, with 11 bases left between them. The assay was immunoSEQ multiplex PCR, and TCRdb's table has in-frame clones only and misses some. This table holds 160,000 or so clones, 70% to 85% found once. This clonotype was sampled from a human donor with chronic lymphocytic leukemia. The starting material was PBMCs, obtained after 24 months of ibrutinib treatment. This chain joins TRBV5-1 and TRBJ1-5; D may be TRBD1 (6 bases). The CDR3 nucleotides are TGCGCCAGCAGCTTGGGTGGGGGCCCAAGCAATCAGCCCCAGCATTTT. This codes for CASSLGGGPSNQPQHF.